The TCR beta chain described here comes from a study of cytomegalovirus exposure and HLA in healthy donors. This clone was seen just once. Its antigen is not known. PCR was performed using 60 Vbeta and 13 Jbeta primers. Some clones are missing from TCRdb's copy, which holds only in-frame ones; the method was immunoSEQ multiplex PCR. The sample shows around 87,000 clones, about 70% of them seen only once. Points from the study as a whole: Through in vitro validation, a few CMV-associated chains were shown to be specific for CMV antigens.

The sample taken for sequencing was PBMCs. The receptor comes from a man aged 40-49 years in good health and CMV-seronegative.

The CDR3 is CASSSPGVGPNYGYTF. CDR3 sequence (DNA): TGTGCCAGCAGTTCCCCCGGGGTGGGTCCCAACTATGGCTACACCTTC. The gene calls are TRBV28 and TRBJ1-2; D ambiguous. The V and J ends lost 4 bases and 2 bases respectively, with 17 bases between them. The CDR3 sequence is 16 residues long. Germline CDR1 MDHEN, CDR2 SYDVKM.